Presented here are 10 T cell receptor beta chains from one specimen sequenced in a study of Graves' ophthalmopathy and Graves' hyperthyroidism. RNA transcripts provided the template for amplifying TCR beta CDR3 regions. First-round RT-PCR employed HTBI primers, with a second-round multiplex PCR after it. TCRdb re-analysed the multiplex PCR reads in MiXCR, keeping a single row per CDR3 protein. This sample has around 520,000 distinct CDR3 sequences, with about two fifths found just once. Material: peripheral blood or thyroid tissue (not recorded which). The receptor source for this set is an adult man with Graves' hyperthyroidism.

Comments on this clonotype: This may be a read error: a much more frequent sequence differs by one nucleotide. Written as DNA, the CDR3 is TGTGCCAGCAGCTTAGGGGGGGGCCCTAGGTATGGCTACACCTTC. It codes for CASSLGGGPRYGYTF. The chain uses TRBV7-9 and TRBJ1-2, with a weak D call TRBD1 (6 bases). The CDR3 loop spans 15 amino acids. Trimming shortened V by 1 base and J by 5 bases, and 14 bases separated the two germline ends. The germline gives CDR1 SEHNR, CDR2 FQNEAQ (reference sequence).

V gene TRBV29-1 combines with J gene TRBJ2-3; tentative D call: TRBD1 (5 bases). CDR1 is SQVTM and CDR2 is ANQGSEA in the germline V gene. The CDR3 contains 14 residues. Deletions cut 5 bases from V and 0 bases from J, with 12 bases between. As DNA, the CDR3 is TGCAGCGTTACCGGACATTCTAGCACAGATACGCAGTATTTT. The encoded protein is CSVTGHSSTDTQYF.

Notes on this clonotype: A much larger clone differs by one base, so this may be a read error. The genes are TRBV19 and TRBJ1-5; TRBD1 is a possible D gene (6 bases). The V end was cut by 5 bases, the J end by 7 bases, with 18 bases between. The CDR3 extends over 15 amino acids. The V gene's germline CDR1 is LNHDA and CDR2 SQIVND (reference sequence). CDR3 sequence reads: CASSVVPGARQPQHF. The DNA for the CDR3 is TGTGCCAGTAGTGTAGTTCCGGGGGCGAGGCAGCCCCAGCATTTT.

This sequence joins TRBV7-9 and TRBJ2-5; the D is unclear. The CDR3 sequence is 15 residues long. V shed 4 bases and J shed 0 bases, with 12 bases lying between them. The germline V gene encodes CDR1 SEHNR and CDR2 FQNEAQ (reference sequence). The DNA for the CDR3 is TGTGCCAGCAGCTCTGCCGGAGATTACCAAGAGACCCAGTACTTC. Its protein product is CASSSAGDYQETQYF. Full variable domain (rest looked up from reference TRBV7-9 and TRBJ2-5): DTGVSQNPRHKITKRGQNVTFRCDPISEHNRLYWYRQTLGQGPEFLTYFQNEAQLEKSRLLSDRFSAERPKGSFSTLEIQRTEQGDSAMYLCASSSAGDYQETQYFGPGTRLLVL.

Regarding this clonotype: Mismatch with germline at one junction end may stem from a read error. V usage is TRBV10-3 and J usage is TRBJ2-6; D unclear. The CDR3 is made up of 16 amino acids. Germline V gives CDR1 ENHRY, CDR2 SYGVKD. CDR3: CAISDRAVSEADVLTF. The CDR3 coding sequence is TGTGCCATCAGTGATAGGGCGGTCTCTGAGGCCGACGTCCTGACTTTC.

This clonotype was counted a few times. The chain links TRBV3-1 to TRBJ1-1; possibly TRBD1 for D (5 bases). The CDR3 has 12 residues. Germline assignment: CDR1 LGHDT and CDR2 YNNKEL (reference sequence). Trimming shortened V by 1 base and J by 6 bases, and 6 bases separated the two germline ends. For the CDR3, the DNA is TGTGCCAGCAGCCAAGTGGGGGCTGAAGCTTTCTTT. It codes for CASSQVGAEAFF.

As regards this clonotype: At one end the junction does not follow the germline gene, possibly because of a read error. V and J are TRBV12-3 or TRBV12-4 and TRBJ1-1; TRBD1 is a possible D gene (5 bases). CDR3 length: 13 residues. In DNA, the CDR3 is TGTGCCAGCAGTTTCGATGGGGGGACTGGAGCTTTCTTT. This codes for CASSFDGGTGAFF.

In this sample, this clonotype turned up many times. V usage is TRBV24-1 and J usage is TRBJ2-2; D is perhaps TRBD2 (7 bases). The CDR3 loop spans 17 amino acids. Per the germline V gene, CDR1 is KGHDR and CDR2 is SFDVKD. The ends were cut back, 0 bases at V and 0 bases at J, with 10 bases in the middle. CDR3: CATSDLQGGANTGELFF. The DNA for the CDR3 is TGTGCCACCAGTGATTTGCAAGGGGGGGCGAACACCGGGGAGCTGTTTTTT.

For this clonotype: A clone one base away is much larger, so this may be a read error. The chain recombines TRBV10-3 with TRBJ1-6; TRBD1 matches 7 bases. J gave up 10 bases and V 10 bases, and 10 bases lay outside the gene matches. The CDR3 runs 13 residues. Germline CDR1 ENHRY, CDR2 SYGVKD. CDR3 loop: CASSQGQASPLHF. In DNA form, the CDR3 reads TGTGCCAGCAGCCAAGGACAGGCATCACCCCTCCACTTT.

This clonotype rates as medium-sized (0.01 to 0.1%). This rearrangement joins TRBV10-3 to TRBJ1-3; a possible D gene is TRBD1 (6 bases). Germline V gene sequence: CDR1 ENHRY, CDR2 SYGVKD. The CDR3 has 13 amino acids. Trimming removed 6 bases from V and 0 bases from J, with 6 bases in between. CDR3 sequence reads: CAIRDSSGNTIYF. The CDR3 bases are TGTGCCATCAGGGACAGCTCTGGAAACACCATATATTTT.